This TCR beta chain was sequenced for a study of blood T cell repertoires in COVID-19. Study-wide background: From T cells, B-cell-depleted T cells, or PBMCs came the material, which was cDNA or gDNA.

Trimming took off 5 bases at V and 5 bases at J, with 12 bases between the two ends. CDR1 and CDR2 from the germline V gene are SGHTA and FQGTGA. The CDR3 length is 13 residues. As processed by the authors: Using reference gene primer amplification, nucleated cell counts were estimated. Sequenced by immunoSEQ multiplex PCR; TCRdb stores in-frame clones only, minus some. V and J calls and clone size are given by that table; D and trimming were obtained from the DNA. Of 70,000 to 100,000 clones detected, over 75% appear once; the ten largest clones hold just under 3%. The receptor comes from a woman over 75 with acute or convalescent COVID-19. The chain carries TRBV7-3 and TRBJ2-5; a weak D match, TRBD1 (6 bases). The sequencing sample was made of peripheral blood. The CDR3 coding sequence is TGTGCCAGCAGCCCGGGACACCTGGAGACCCAGTACTTC. Amino acids: CASSPGHLETQYF.